This T cell receptor beta chain was recovered during a study of T cells in Graves' hyperthyroidism and ophthalmopathy. Study-wide findings and caveats: Ophthalmopathy stood apart from stable hyperthyroidism in a 13 V-J model.

From RNA transcripts, TCR beta CDR3 regions were amplified. In the first-round RT-PCR of the TCR CDR3, the HTBI primer set was used. TCRdb used MiXCR to reprocess the multiplex PCR reads, holding one entry per CDR3 protein. In the table there are some 460,000 distinct CDR3 sequences, less than 20% of which are singletons. CDR1 is SGHTA, CDR2 FQGTGA, per germline. The CDR3 sequence is 14 residues long. The table lists this clonotype with a few counts. What it binds is not known. The junction shows a germline mismatch at one end, possibly a read error. The receptor was derived from a woman aged 18 to 35 with Graves' hyperthyroidism. The sequenced sample consisted of blood. The V and J genes are TRBV7-3 and TRBJ2-5; the match to TRBD1 covers 9 bases. CDR3 nucleotide sequence: TGTGCCAGCAGCTTAAAAGGGCACGGACAGGGGTCCCACTTC. Its translation is CASSLKGHGQGSHF.